This T cell receptor (beta chain) was captured in a study of cytomegalovirus exposure and HLA in healthy donors. Overall study results and limits: As a later analysis showed, a missense DCLRE1C variant was linked to trimming of TCR beta V- and J-genes.

PCR was performed using 60 Vbeta and 13 Jbeta primers. Profiling relied on immunoSEQ multiplex PCR, and the TCRdb table lists in-frame clones only, not all of them. The table shows more than 150,000 clones, with 81% occurring only once. With regard to this clone: Its antigen is still unknown.

Germline values: CDR1 KGHSH, CDR2 LQKENI. V shed 2 bases, J shed 0 bases, and the junction held 6 bases outside the gene matches. This CDR3 spans 16 amino acids. The chain recombines TRBV18 with TRBJ1-1, with 7 bases fitting TRBD1. The clonotype comes from a man aged 50 to 60 in good health and CMV-seronegative. Sample: PBMCs. The chain's CDR3 is CASSPNTGEMNTEAFF. The DNA for the CDR3 is TGTGCCAGCTCACCAAACACAGGGGAGATGAACACTGAAGCTTTCTTT.